The source of this T cell receptor beta chain is a study of blood T cell repertoires in COVID-19. Repertoires were generated with immunoSEQ multiplex PCR, while TCRdb's copy carries only in-frame clones and drops some. The repertoire has 150,000 to 250,000 clones, 94% of them found once; the top ten carry 0.76%. This clone was counted once. The CDR3 length is 15 residues. V was shortened by 3 bases and J by 4 bases, with 15 bases between the two germline ends. The germline V gene has CDR1 MDHEN and CDR2 SYDVKM. V usage is TRBV28 and J usage is TRBJ1-2, with D tentatively TRBD1 (5 bases). This TCR was sampled from a man aged 30-40 years with COVID-19, enrolled during active disease. Sequenced material: peripheral blood. The CDR3 DNA sequence: TGTGCCAGCAGTTTCGGGCAGGGCGCATCCTATGGCTACACCTTC. This translates into CASSFGQGASYGYTF.